Below, 14 T cell receptor beta chains from the same sample are listed, as sequenced in a study of T cell responses to AZD1222 COVID-19 vaccine. The method was immunoSEQ multiplex PCR; TCRdb's version includes in-frame clones alone and lacks a portion of them. The profile shows around 200,000 clones, approximately 92% of them singletons. Sequencing used peripheral blood, obtained 28 days after the second dose of the MenACWY control vaccine. These receptors all come from an adult who received the MenACWY meningococcal vaccine as a control.

The J gene is TRBJ2-5, the V gene TRBV27; D gene ambiguous. The CDR3 extends over 12 amino acids. The germline V gene encodes CDR1 MNHEY and CDR2 SMNVEV (reference sequence). V gave up 5 bases and J gave up 5 bases, with 9 bases separating them. Written as DNA, the CDR3 is TGTGCCAGCAGTGCCACCCTGGAGACCCAGTACTTC. Translating gives CASSATLETQYF.

This clone was detected a few times. The chain links TRBV7-2 to TRBJ2-5, with a possible D match to TRBD2 (6 bases). Per germline, CDR1 SGHTA and CDR2 FQGNSA. The CDR3 has 15 amino acids. Trimming took 2 bases from V and 4 from J, leaving 14 bases between them. The CDR3 protein is CASSLISYGGETQYF. CDR3 coding DNA: TGTGCCAGCAGCTTAATAAGCTACGGGGGAGAGACCCAGTACTTC.

The V gene is TRBV5-1, the J gene TRBJ1-6, with a tentative D call TRBD1 (6 bases). With 1 base removed from V and 10 bases from J, the gap between germline ends came to 21 bases. The CDR3 length is 17 residues. In germline, CDR1 is SGHRS, CDR2 YFSETQ. CDR3 bases: TGCGCCAGCAGCTTGTACCGAGACACAGGGCAGCGGTCACCCCTCCACTTT. This sequence encodes CASSLYRDTGQRSPLHF.

There are a few counts of this clone. This chain links TRBV6-1 with TRBJ2-5, with D perhaps TRBD1 (7 bases). The CDR3 length is 16 residues. Trimming shortened V by 0 bases and J by 2 bases, and 13 bases separated the two germline ends. The V gene's germline CDR1 is MNHNS and CDR2 SASEGT. CDR3 amino acids: CASSEALPGGQETQYF. CDR3 nucleotide sequence: TGTGCCAGCAGTGAAGCGCTTCCAGGGGGGCAAGAGACCCAGTACTTC.

The chain links TRBV12-3 or TRBV12-4 to TRBJ2-4, with TRBD1 identical over 7 bases. The J segment lost 12 bases and the V segment lost 3 bases, leaving 8 bases of the junction unmatched. The CDR3 spans 13 residues. CDR3 sequence reads: CASSFNRGPHQYF. The CDR3 DNA sequence: TGTGCCAGCAGTTTCAACAGGGGCCCCCATCAGTACTTC.

J is TRBJ1-3 and V is TRBV7-9; D is uncertain. Germline values: CDR1 SEHNR, CDR2 FQNEAQ (reference sequence). The CDR3 is 17 residues long. V gave up 5 bases and J gave up 1 base, with 18 bases separating them. The CDR3 reads CASSISFGRQSGNTIYF. The CDR3 DNA reads TGTGCCAGCAGCATCTCATTCGGGCGGCAGTCTGGAAACACCATATATTTT.

This rearrangement joins TRBV20-1 to TRBJ1-1; D is possibly TRBD1 (5 bases). V lost 3 bases to trimming and J lost 7 bases, with 12 bases between them. The germline gives CDR1 DFQATT, CDR2 SNEGSKA (reference sequence). The CDR3 spans 12 residues. The CDR3 loop is CSASRGTGEAFF. Written as DNA, the CDR3 is TGCAGTGCTAGTCGGGGGACGGGTGAAGCTTTCTTT.

The chain couples TRBV2 to TRBJ1-1; D may be TRBD1 (5 bases). There are 15 residues in the CDR3. Germline V gives CDR1 SNHLY, CDR2 FYNNEI. The V and J ends lost 2 bases and 0 bases respectively, with 10 bases between them. The CDR3 here is CASSEQGLMNTEAFF. Here the CDR3 DNA reads TGTGCCAGCAGTGAACAGGGACTGATGAACACTGAAGCTTTCTTT.

The count of this clone is one. The V and J genes are TRBV30 and TRBJ1-5; 10 bases line up with TRBD1. Trimming at V came to 6 bases and at J to 0 bases, leaving 14 bases not matched to a gene. The CDR3 sequence is 18 residues long. CDR1 GTSNPN and CDR2 SVGIG come from the germline V gene (reference sequence). The DNA of the CDR3 is TGTGCCTGCTCCCCTGGGACAGGGGCCCTATATAGCAATCAGCCCCAGCATTTT. Encoded protein: CACSPGTGALYSNQPQHF. Full variable domain (outside the CDR3, taken from reference TRBV30 and TRBJ1-5): SQTIHQWPATLVQPVGSPLSLECTVEGTSNPNLYWYRQAAGRGLQLLFYSVGIGQISSEVPQNLSASRPQDRQFILSSKKLLLSDSGFYLCACSPGTGALYSNQPQHFGDGTRLSIL.

This rearrangement joins TRBV3-1 (or the pseudogene TRBV3-2) to TRBJ2-5, with D unresolved. Looked up from germline, CDR1 is LGHDT and CDR2 is YNNKEL (reference sequence). CDR3 size: 14 residues. With 0 bases removed from V and 7 bases from J, the gap between germline ends came to 12 bases. The CDR3 region is CASSQEVARGTQYF. Written as DNA, the CDR3 is TGTGCCAGCAGCCAAGAAGTGGCTCGCGGGACCCAGTACTTC.

J is TRBJ1-2 and V is TRBV19, with unresolved D. The CDR3 covers 12 residues. The V gene's germline CDR1 is LNHDA and CDR2 SQIVND (reference sequence). V lost 3 bases and J lost 1, with 3 bases in between. The CDR3: CASSMSNYGYTF. CDR3 sequence (DNA): TGTGCCAGTAGTATGAGTAACTATGGCTACACCTTC.

V is TRBV10-3 and J is TRBJ1-5, with D hard to call. Trimming cost V 3 bases and J 1 base, with 4 bases left between them. Germline CDR1 ENHRY, CDR2 SYGVKD. The CDR3 length is 13 residues. The CDR3 DNA is TGTGCCATCAGTGAAGGGAGCAATCAGCCCCAGCATTTT. It specifies CAISEGSNQPQHF.

This clone showed up just once. The chain uses TRBV19 and TRBJ2-7; D may correspond to TRBD1 or TRBD2 (5 bases each). V was shortened by 11 bases and J by 3 bases, with 20 bases between the two germline ends. Per germline, CDR1 LNHDA and CDR2 SQIVND (reference sequence). The CDR3 sequence is 14 residues long. The CDR3 nucleotides read TGTGCCCCGGTGAGGGGACGTGGAAACTACGAGCAGTACTTC. Translated, it gives CAPVRGRGNYEQYF.

This clone was recorded only once. J is TRBJ1-1 and V is TRBV18; no clear D gene. Per germline, CDR1 KGHSH and CDR2 LQKENI. Trimming left V 0 bases short and J 0 bases short, with 14 bases between. CDR3 length: 17 amino acids. CDR3 in amino acids: CASSPPNPSQLNTEAFF. Here the CDR3 DNA reads TGTGCCAGCTCACCACCAAACCCCAGCCAGCTGAACACTGAAGCTTTCTTT.